This T cell receptor beta chain was profiled in a study of breast tumors, draining lymph nodes, adjacent tissues. This clonotype was counted ten times or more. Its antigen remains unknown. Axillary draining lymph nodes of breast cancer patients supplied the node samples. Study outcomes and limitations: Tumor T cell lymph node origin was a supported hypothesis, not proven.

In TCRdb, the multiplex PCR reads were re-called with MiXCR into one record per CDR3 protein. The data contain around 130,000 distinct CDR3 sequences, around 20% of them singletons. V lost 0 bases and J 8 bases, leaving 9 bases between the germline ends. Germline CDR1 and CDR2: LNHNV and YYDKDF (reference sequence). CDR3 length equals 13 residues. The sequencing input was axillary lymph node tissue. The rearrangement links TRBV15 to TRBJ2-3; no firm D call. The source of this sequence is a female donor with breast cancer. Some clones in this sample may be carry-over from other donors' samples. CDR3: CATSRDRHGTQYF. Written as DNA, the CDR3 is TGTGCCACCAGCAGAGATCGACATGGTACGCAGTATTTT. The full variable domain, with the rest looked up from reference TRBV15 and TRBJ2-3, is DAMVIQNPRYQVTQFGKPVTLSCSQTLNHNVMYWYQQKSSQAPKLLFHYYDKDFNNEADTPDNFQSRRPNTSFCFLDIRSPGLGDTAMYLCATSRDRHGTQYFGPGTRLTVL.